This T cell receptor beta chain is from a study of CD8+CD57+ T cells in acquired aplastic anemia. Whole-study findings and limits: Patients had about 31 CD8+ CDR3 sequences in common with controls (the shared set).

An expansion of CD8+CD57+ cells by flow cytometry had been shown in patients chosen for sequencing. Points on this clonotype: Its specificity is unknown. The junction differs from germline at one of its ends, possibly a read error.

The germline gives CDR1 ENHRY, CDR2 SYGVKD. The CDR3 runs to 17 residues. Genomic DNA provided the template from which TCR beta VDJ and CDR3 profiles were obtained. MiXCR, run by TCRdb on the reads, gives a single entry per CDR3 protein. The table records around 500,000 distinct CDR3 sequences, about a third of them present only once. Sequenced: sorted CD4+, CD8+, or CD8+CD57+ T cells (not recorded which) from PBMCs. The receptor was derived from a human donor with aplastic anemia. This rearrangement joins TRBV10-3 to TRBJ2-7; a weak D match, TRBD2 (6 bases). In DNA form, the CDR3 reads TGTGCCAGCAGTCCCGGACGACTAGACTTGACGCCTGGGGAGCAGTACTTC. Protein product: CASSPGRLDLTPGEQYF.